Presented here are 22 T cell receptor beta chains from one specimen sequenced in a study of shared clonotypes between healthy human individuals. TCRdb's table, derived via immunoSEQ multiplex PCR, lists solely in-frame clones and lacks some. The sample lists more than 400,000 clones, roughly 80% occurring once. The sample taken for sequencing was PBMCs. The origin of the receptors is a woman aged 35 to 49 in good health. Some clones in this sample may be carry-over from other donors' samples.

This clone has a count of ten or more. Mismatch with germline at one junction end may stem from a read error. The chain uses TRBV6-5 and TRBJ2-1, with 10 bases aligning to TRBD1. The CDR3 is made up of 16 amino acids. CDR1 is MNHEY, CDR2 SVGAGI, per germline. The CDR3, as DNA: TGTGCCAGCAGCTACTCCGGGACAGGGGTATCGAATGAGCAGTTCTTC. Amino acids: CASSYSGTGVSNEQFF.

The rearrangement joins TRBV5-1 to TRBJ2-2; unclear D gene. The CDR3 length is 13 residues. CDR1 is SGHRS and CDR2 is YFSETQ in the germline V gene. Deletions cut 4 bases from V and 5 bases from J, with 9 bases between. CDR3 bases: TGCGCCAGCAGCCCCCATGATACCGGGGAGCTGTTTTTT. Translation gives CASSPHDTGELFF. The whole variable domain, filled in from reference TRBV5-1 and TRBJ2-2, reads KAGVTQTPRYLIKTRGQQVTLSCSPISGHRSVSWYQQTPGQGLQFLFEYFSETQRNKGNFPGRFSGRQFSNSRSEMNVSTLELGDSALYLCASSPHDTGELFFGEGSRLTVL.

This clone was seen a single time. This chain joins TRBV2 and TRBJ1-5; no reliable D call. The CDR3 spans 13 residues. From germline, CDR1 is SNHLY and CDR2 FYNNEI. V was trimmed by 3 bases and J by 4 bases, leaving 7 bases between them. The CDR3 here is CASSEGPNQPQHF. In DNA form, the CDR3 reads TGTGCCAGCAGTGAGGGTCCAAATCAGCCCCAGCATTTT.

The chain combines TRBV6-1 with TRBJ2-4; D possibly corresponds to TRBD2 (6 bases). V lost 6 bases to trimming and J lost 8 bases, with 14 bases between them. The CDR3 runs 13 residues. CDR1 and CDR2 from the germline V gene are MNHNS and SASEGT. The CDR3 here is CASRGSGSDIQYF. The CDR3 nucleotides are TGTGCCAGCAGGGGGTCCGGGAGCGACATTCAGTACTTC.

This clone was counted ten times or more. The V gene is TRBV30, the J gene TRBJ1-2, with 9 nucleotides matching TRBD1. Trimming took 5 bases from V and 6 from J; bases not matched to a gene: 7. The CDR3 runs to 13 residues. CDR1 is GTSNPN, CDR2 SVGIG, per germline (reference sequence). CDR3 sequence reads: CAWGDREWDGYTF. The CDR3 DNA reads as TGTGCCTGGGGGGACAGGGAATGGGATGGCTACACCTTC.

The chain uses TRBV19 and TRBJ2-5; no definite D call. Germline V gene sequence: CDR1 LNHDA, CDR2 SQIVND (reference sequence). The CDR3 length is 13 residues. Trimming stripped 7 bases from V and 2 bases from J, with 11 bases between. The CDR3 DNA reads as TGTGCCAGTAATTTCGGCAGACAAGAGACCCAGTACTTC. Translation: CASNFGRQETQYF.

The chain links TRBV30 to TRBJ1-2; D remains ambiguous. Germline V lookup: CDR1 GTSNPN, CDR2 SVGIG (reference sequence). The ends were cut back, 0 bases at V and 2 bases at J, with 10 bases in the middle. CDR3 length: 14 amino acids. The CDR3 loop is CAWSVLSRNYGYTF. The CDR3 coding sequence is TGTGCCTGGAGTGTACTCTCCCGGAACTATGGCTACACCTTC.

CDR3 DNA sequence: TGCGCCAGCAGCCTGGACAGCTCGTATGGCTACACCTTC. This encodes CASSLDSSYGYTF. The gene calls are TRBV5-1 and TRBJ1-2, with a possible D match to TRBD1 (6 bases). CDR3 length equals 13 residues. CDR1 and CDR2 (germline): SGHRS, YFSETQ. Trimming took off 4 bases at V and 5 bases at J, with 12 bases between the two ends.

In the case of this clone: A read error likely explains this, since a far larger clone differs by one base. J is TRBJ2-2 and V is TRBV4-2; D is perhaps TRBD2 (6 bases). The germline V and J ends were trimmed by 8 bases and 3 bases, with 22 bases remaining between them. In germline, CDR1 is LGHNA, CDR2 YNFKEQ. This CDR3 comprises 17 residues. CDR3 loop: CASQPTGRVDYTGELFF. CDR3 bases: TGTGCCAGCCAACCAACCGGGAGAGTGGATTACACCGGGGAGCTGTTTTTT.

V usage is TRBV28 and J usage is TRBJ1-1; 9 nucleotides align to TRBD1. Trimming removed 1 base from V and 0 bases from J; junction bases left unmatched: 6. The CDR3 is made up of 17 amino acids. Germline V gives CDR1 MDHEN, CDR2 SYDVKM. The CDR3 DNA follows: TGTGCCAGCAGTTTATTGGGACAGGGCCGCATGAACACTGAAGCTTTCTTT. This translates into CASSLLGQGRMNTEAFF.

The rearrangement joins TRBV11-2 to TRBJ2-5; 7 bases align to TRBD2. Trimming cost V 3 bases and J 4 bases; bases outside gene matches: 14. CDR1 is SGHAT, CDR2 FQNNGV, per germline. CDR3 length equals 17 residues. CDR3 loop: CASSFLEGTSATETQYF. CDR3 DNA sequence: TGTGCCAGCAGCTTCCTTGAGGGAACTAGCGCCACAGAGACCCAGTACTTC.

In this sample, this clone turned up once. A far larger clone differs by one base, so this is likely a read error. CDR3 sequence: CASSSWTGGLGQPQHF. The CDR3 DNA is TGTGCCAGCAGCAGCTGGACAGGGGGCTTGGGCCAGCCCCAGCATTTT. The chain links TRBV5-6 to TRBJ1-5; 11 bases are shared with TRBD1. V lost 4 bases to trimming and J lost 7 bases; unmatched junction nucleotides: 10. Germline V gene data show CDR1 as SGHDT and CDR2 as YYEEEE. The CDR3 is 16 amino acids.

Comments on this clone: With only one base between it and a far larger clone, this is likely a read error. The chain links TRBV11-3 to TRBJ2-6, with D perhaps TRBD1 (5 bases). Per germline, CDR1 SGHNT and CDR2 YENEEA. The CDR3 covers 16 residues. The CDR3 is CASSFRRNSGANVPTF. In DNA form, the CDR3 reads TGTGCCAGCAGCTTCCGACGGAACTCTGGGGCCAACGTCCCGACTTTC.

The CDR3 loop is CATGRSNTGELFF. CDR3 nucleotide sequence: TGTGCCACAGGACGCTCGAACACCGGGGAGCTGTTTTTT. The chain has TRBV7-8 and TRBJ2-2, with no clear D. This CDR3 has 13 amino acids. Trimming pared 10 bases from V and 0 bases from J, leaving 9 bases between. Per germline, CDR1 SGHVS and CDR2 FQNEAQ.

The chain is built from TRBV6-1 and TRBJ2-7; D remains ambiguous. The CDR3 loop spans 13 amino acids. V dropped 6 bases and J dropped 0 bases, with 9 bases sitting between them. Germline V gives CDR1 MNHNS, CDR2 SASEGT. The CDR3 sequence is CASRKPGSYEQYF. The CDR3 DNA sequence: TGTGCCAGCAGGAAACCAGGCTCCTACGAGCAGTACTTC.

V usage is TRBV6-1 and J usage is TRBJ2-7; D uncertain. V gave up 1 base and J gave up 5 bases, with 9 bases separating them. Germline CDR1 and CDR2: MNHNS and SASEGT. There are 13 residues in the CDR3. The CDR3, as DNA: TGTGCCAGCAGTGAAGTCCCCGAAGACGAGCAGTACTTC. Its protein product is CASSEVPEDEQYF.

As for this clone: A far larger clone is one nucleotide away, so this likely arose from a read error. The chain recombines TRBV10-1 with TRBJ2-2; D unclear. Germline assignment: CDR1 WNHNN and CDR2 SYGVQD (reference sequence). The CDR3 has 16 amino acids. V dropped 0 bases and J dropped 3 bases, with 11 bases sitting between them. The CDR3 protein is CASSESVSADTGELFF. In nucleotides, the CDR3 is TGCGCCAGCAGTGAGTCAGTGTCCGCTGACACCGGGGAGCTGTTTTTT.

This chain uses TRBV7-3 with TRBJ1-4; the D is unclear. Looked up from germline, CDR1 is SGHTA and CDR2 is FQGTGA. The V and J ends lost 2 bases and 5 bases respectively, with 6 bases between them. The CDR3 is made up of 13 amino acids. CDR3 nucleotides: TGTGCCAGCAGCTTAGAACCCAATGAAAAACTGTTTTTT. Protein product: CASSLEPNEKLFF.

In regard to this clone: The same CDR3 is also encoded by other DNA sequences in this sample. The V and J genes are TRBV30 and TRBJ2-5; D is ambiguous. This CDR3 has 13 amino acids. Trimming pared 0 bases from V and 4 bases from J, leaving 9 bases between. CDR1 is GTSNPN, CDR2 SVGIG, per germline (reference sequence). This CDR3 is CAWSVLGLETQYF. The DNA of the CDR3 is TGTGCCTGGAGTGTACTGGGGTTAGAGACCCAGTACTTC.

V usage is TRBV7-8 and J usage is TRBJ2-1, with D hard to call. CDR1 SGHVS and CDR2 FQNEAQ come from the germline V gene. V shed 1 base and J shed 8 bases, with 9 bases lying between them. This CDR3 contains 13 residues. The CDR3 DNA is TGTGCCAGCAGCTTAGACTATTCGGATGAGCAGTTCTTC. Translation gives CASSLDYSDEQFF.

The chain has TRBV7-8 and TRBJ2-1; no clear D. Germline V CDR1 and CDR2: SGHVS, FQNEAQ. The V gene lost 6 bases and the J gene lost 1 base, with 4 bases spanning the gap. This CDR3 comprises 12 residues. The CDR3 DNA is TGTGCCAGCAGGGGGTCCTACAATGAGCAGTTCTTC. It codes for CASRGSYNEQFF.

The V gene is TRBV6-5, the J gene TRBJ2-3, with a weak D call TRBD1 (6 bases). CDR3 length: 12 amino acids. The germline gives CDR1 MNHEY, CDR2 SVGAGI. V gave up 5 bases and J gave up 5 bases, with 8 bases separating them. CDR3 region: CASSTRGDTQYF. In nucleotides, the CDR3 is TGTGCCAGCAGTACCAGGGGAGATACGCAGTATTTT.